This T cell receptor (beta chain) was sequenced for a study of T cells in tuberculosis. Study context: The T cells targeted glucose monomycolate, a mycobacterial lipid, via CD1B. IGRA-negative adolescents, IGRA-positive adolescents with latent tuberculosis and adults with active tuberculosis formed this South African cohort. The study, taken as a whole, reports: Active tuberculosis alpha repertoires lay closer to GMM-specific TCRs than controls'.

The count of this clone is one. What it binds is unknown. Clones were read by immunoSEQ multiplex PCR, and TCRdb kept only the in-frame ones, dropping some. The data hold about 32,000 clones, with approximately 94% observed a single time. The sequence derives from a donor aged 10-35 years with latent tuberculosis or without tuberculosis infection. The sequenced material came from PBMCs.

CDR3 amino acids: CASRSVKRSYGYTF. DNA for the CDR3: TGTGCCAGCAGGTCAGTCAAGCGCTCCTATGGCTACACCTTC. The V call is TRBV5-6, the J call TRBJ1-2; D ambiguous. V lost 5 bases, J lost 4 bases, and 15 bases lay in between. CDR1 and CDR2 (germline): SGHDT, YYEEEE. This CDR3 has 14 residues.